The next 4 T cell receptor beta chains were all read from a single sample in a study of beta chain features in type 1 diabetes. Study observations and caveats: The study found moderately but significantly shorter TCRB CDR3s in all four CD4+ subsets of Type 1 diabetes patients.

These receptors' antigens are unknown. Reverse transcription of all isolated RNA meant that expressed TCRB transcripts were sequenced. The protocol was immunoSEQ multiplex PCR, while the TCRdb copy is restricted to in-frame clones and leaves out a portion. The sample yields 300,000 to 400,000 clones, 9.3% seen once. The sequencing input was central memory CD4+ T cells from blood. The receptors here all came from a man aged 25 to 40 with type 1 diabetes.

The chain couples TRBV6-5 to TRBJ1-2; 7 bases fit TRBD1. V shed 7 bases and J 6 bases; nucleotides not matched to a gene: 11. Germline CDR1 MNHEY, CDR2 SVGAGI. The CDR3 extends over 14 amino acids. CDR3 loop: CASTLHRGSDGYTF. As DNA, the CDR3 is TGTGCCAGCACCCTCCACAGGGGTTCGGATGGCTACACCTTC.

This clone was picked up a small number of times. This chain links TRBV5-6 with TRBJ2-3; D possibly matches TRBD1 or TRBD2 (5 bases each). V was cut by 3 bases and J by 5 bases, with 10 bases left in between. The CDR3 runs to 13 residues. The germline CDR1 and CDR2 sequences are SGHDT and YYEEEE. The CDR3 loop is CASSYRGGDTQYF. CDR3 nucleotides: TGTGCCAGCAGCTATCGTGGGGGAGATACGCAGTATTTT.

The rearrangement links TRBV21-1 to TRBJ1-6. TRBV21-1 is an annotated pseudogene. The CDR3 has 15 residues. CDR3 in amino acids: CASSSKGEGPSPLHF. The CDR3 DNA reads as TGTGCCAGCAGCTCAAAAGGTGAGGGGCCCTCACCCCTCCACTTT.

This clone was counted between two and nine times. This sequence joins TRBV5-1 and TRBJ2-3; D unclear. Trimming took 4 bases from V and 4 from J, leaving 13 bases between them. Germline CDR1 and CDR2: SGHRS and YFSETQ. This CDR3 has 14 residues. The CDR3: CASSRQPGPDTQYF. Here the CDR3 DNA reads TGCGCCAGCAGCCGCCAGCCGGGCCCAGATACGCAGTATTTT.